Listed below are T cell receptor beta chains from one sample, sequenced in a study of cytomegalovirus exposure and HLA in healthy donors. Clones were read by immunoSEQ multiplex PCR, and TCRdb kept only the in-frame ones, dropping some. The sample includes 65,000 to 95,000 clones. The sample taken for sequencing was PBMCs. Every receptor here comes from a young man in good health and CMV-seronegative. CDR3s include the opening cysteine and the closing phenylalanine or tryptophan. A D gene is named only where the DNA matches it firmly.

TRBJ2-7 | TRBD1 | TRBV28 | TGTGCCAGCAGTTTCCGGGACAGGGCCTACGAGCAGTACTTC | CASSFRDRAYEQYF
TRBJ2-3 | TRBD2 | TRBV7-2 | TGTGCCAGCACCCGACCCGTAGGTAGCGGGAGTGCAGATACGCAGTATTTT | CASTRPVGSGSADTQYF
TRBJ1-1 | - | TRBV5-1 | TGCGCCAGCAGCTTGGATCCGGGGAACACTGAAGCTTTCTTT | CASSLDPGNTEAFF
TRBJ1-2 | - | TRBV5-1 | TGCGCCAGCGGTCCCCGGGACTATGGCTACACCTTC | CASGPRDYGYTF
TRBJ1-2 | - | TRBV7-9 | TGTGCCAGCAGCCCTATCATCGATGGCTATGGCTACACCTTC | CASSPIIDGYGYTF
TRBJ2-1 | - | TRBV19 | TGTGCCAGTAGTATCGGGTCCGACAATGAGCAGTTCTTC | CASSIGSDNEQFF
TRBJ1-2 | - | TRBV4-1 | TGCGCCAGCAGCCAGGGAGGCGGAATGAACTATGGCTACACCTTC | CASSQGGGMNYGYTF
TRBJ2-1 | TRBD2 | TRBV7-9 | TGTGCCAGCAGCTTACCCCAACTAGCGGCAGGGTCCAATGAGCAGTTCTTC | CASSLPQLAAGSNEQFF
TRBJ2-7 | TRBD2 | TRBV5-1 | TGCGCCAGCAGCTTCACTAGCGGCTACGAGCAGTACTTC | CASSFTSGYEQYF
TRBJ2-7 | TRBD1 | TRBV27 | TGTGCCAGCAGTAACAGGGGGCGATACGAGCAGTACTTC | CASSNRGRYEQYF
TRBJ1-3 | TRBD1 | TRBV11-2 | TGTGCCAGCAGCTTAGATTTGTACAGGGGACCTCGAAACACCATATATTTT | CASSLDLYRGPRNTIYF
TRBJ1-1 | - | TRBV7-9 | TGTGCCAGCAGCCCCCCGACATCCAATTCGCCGAAGTTAGGCTTT | CASSPPTSNSPKLGF
TRBJ2-3 | - | TRBV5-4 | TGTGCCAGCAGCTTGGGGGTGCGGGATATCTCAGATACGCAGTATTTT | CASSLGVRDISDTQYF
TRBJ2-7 | TRBD2 | TRBV5-4 | TGTGCCAGCAGCCTCGGACTAGCGGGAGGTGAGCAGTACTTC | CASSLGLAGGEQYF
TRBJ1-4 | TRBD1 | TRBV5-5 | TGTGCCAGCAGCTTGGTGTCTGGGACAGGGGGTGAAAAACTGTTTTTT | CASSLVSGTGGEKLFF
TRBJ2-2 | - | TRBV27 | TGTGCCAGCAGTTTACAGTTCGGGGAGCTGTTTTTT | CASSLQFGELFF
TRBJ2-1 | TRBD2 | TRBV19 | TGTGCCAGTAGCCTACTAGCGGGGGGGCAGGATGAGCAGTTCTTC | CASSLLAGGQDEQFF
TRBJ1-1 | - | TRBV18 | TGTGCCAGCGCCCCCTCTCGGTCTGAAGCTTTCTTT | CASAPSRSEAFF
TRBJ2-1 | TRBD2 | TRBV18 | TGTGCCACTCTCGATCGCGGGGGGTTCAATGAGCAGTTCTTC | CATLDRGGFNEQFF
TRBJ2-1 | - | TRBV5-1 | TGCGCCAGCAGCTTGGCGGGGGTAGCGGCATGGCAGGGCAATGAGCAGTTCTTC | CASSLAGVAAWQGNEQFF
TRBJ2-7 | TRBD2 | TRBV5-1 | TGCGCCAGCAGCATAGGACTAGCGGGGGGCTACGAGCAGTACTTC | CASSIGLAGGYEQYF